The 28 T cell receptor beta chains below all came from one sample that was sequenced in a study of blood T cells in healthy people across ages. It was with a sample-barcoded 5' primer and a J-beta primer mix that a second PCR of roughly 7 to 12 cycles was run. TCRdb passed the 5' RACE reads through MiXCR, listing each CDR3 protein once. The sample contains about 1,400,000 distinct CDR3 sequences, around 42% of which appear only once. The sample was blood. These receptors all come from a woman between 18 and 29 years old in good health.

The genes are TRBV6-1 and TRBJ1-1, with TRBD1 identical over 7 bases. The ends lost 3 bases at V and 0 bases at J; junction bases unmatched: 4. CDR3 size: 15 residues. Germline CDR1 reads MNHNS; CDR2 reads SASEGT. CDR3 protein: CASSDPTGLNTEAFF. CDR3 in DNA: TGTGCCAGCAGTGACCCGACAGGGTTGAACACTGAAGCTTTCTTT.

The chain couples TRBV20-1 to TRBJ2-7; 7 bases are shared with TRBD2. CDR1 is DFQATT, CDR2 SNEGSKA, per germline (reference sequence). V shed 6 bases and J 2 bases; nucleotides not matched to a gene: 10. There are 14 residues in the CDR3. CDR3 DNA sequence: TGCAGTGCCCTGATCACTAGCGTTACCTACGAGCAGTACTTC. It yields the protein CSALITSVTYEQYF.

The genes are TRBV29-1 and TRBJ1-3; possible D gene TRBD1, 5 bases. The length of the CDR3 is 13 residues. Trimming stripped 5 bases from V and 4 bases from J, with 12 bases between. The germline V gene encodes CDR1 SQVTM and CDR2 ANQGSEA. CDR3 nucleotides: TGCAGCGTTTCTCAGGGATTGGGAAACACCATATATTTT. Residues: CSVSQGLGNTIYF.

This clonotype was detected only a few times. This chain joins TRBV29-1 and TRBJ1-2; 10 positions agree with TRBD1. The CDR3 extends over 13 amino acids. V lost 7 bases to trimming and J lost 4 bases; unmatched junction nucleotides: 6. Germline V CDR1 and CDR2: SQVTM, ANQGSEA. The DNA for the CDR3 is TGCAGCGCCCGACAGGGGGCCGGCTATGGCTACACCTTC. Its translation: CSARQGAGYGYTF.

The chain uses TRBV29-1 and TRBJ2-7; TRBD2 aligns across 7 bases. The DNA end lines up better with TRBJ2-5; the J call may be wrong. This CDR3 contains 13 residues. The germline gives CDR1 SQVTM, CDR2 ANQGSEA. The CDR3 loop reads CSVVRLAQETQYF. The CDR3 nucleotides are TGCAGCGTTGTTCGACTAGCCCAAGAGACCCAGTACTTC.

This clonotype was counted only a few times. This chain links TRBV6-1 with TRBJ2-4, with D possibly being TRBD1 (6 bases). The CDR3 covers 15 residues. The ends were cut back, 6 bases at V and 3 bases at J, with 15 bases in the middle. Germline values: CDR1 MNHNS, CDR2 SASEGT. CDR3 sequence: CASRALGGSKNIQYF. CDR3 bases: TGTGCCAGCAGGGCTCTAGGGGGTAGCAAAAACATTCAGTACTTC.

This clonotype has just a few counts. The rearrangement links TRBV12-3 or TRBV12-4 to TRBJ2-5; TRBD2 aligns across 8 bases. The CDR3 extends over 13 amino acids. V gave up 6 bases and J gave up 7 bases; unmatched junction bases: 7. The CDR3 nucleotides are TGTGCCAGCAGCACGGGACTAGTTGGGACCCAGTACTTC. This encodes CASSTGLVGTQYF.

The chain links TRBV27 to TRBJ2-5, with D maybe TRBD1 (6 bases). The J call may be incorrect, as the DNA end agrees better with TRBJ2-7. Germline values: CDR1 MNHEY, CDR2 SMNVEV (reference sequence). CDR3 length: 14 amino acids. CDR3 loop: CASSSTGFPYEQYF. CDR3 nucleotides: TGTGCCAGCAGTTCGACAGGATTCCCCTACGAGCAGTACTTC.

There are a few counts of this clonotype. CDR3 DNA: TGTGCCAGCCAGGGACAGACGAACACTGAAGCTTTCTTT. This translates into CASQGQTNTEAFF. V usage is TRBV2 and J usage is TRBJ1-1, with TRBD1 identical over 7 bases. Germline loops: CDR1 SNHLY, CDR2 FYNNEI. The CDR3 contains 13 residues. The V gene end was trimmed by 8 bases and the J gene end by 1 base; junction bases not matched to a gene: 4. Variable domain in full (rest from reference TRBV2 and TRBJ1-1): EPEVTQTPSHQVTQMGQEVILRCVPISNHLYFYWYRQILGQKVEFLVSFYNNEISEKSEIFDDQFSVERPDGSNFTLKIRSTKLEDSAMYFCASQGQTNTEAFFGQGTRLTVV.

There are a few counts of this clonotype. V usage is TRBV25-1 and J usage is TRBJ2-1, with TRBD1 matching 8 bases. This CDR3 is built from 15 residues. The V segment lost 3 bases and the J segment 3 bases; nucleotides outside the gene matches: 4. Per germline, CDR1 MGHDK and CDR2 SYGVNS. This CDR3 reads CASSDPGGNYNEQFF. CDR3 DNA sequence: TGTGCCAGCAGTGATCCAGGGGGCAACTACAATGAGCAGTTCTTC. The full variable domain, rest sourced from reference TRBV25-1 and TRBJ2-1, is EADIYQTPRYLVIGTGKKITLECSQTMGHDKMYWYQQDPGMELHLIHYSYGVNSTEKGDLSSESTVSRIRTEHFPLTLESARPSHTSQYLCASSDPGGNYNEQFFGPGTRLTVL.

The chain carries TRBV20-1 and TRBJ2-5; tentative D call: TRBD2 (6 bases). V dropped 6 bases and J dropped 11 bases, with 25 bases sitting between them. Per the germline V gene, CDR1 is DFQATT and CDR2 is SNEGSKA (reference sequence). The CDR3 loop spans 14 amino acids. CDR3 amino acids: CSAAVHGANREQYF. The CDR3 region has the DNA TGCAGTGCCGCAGTGCACGGGGCGAATCGGGAGCAGTACTTC.

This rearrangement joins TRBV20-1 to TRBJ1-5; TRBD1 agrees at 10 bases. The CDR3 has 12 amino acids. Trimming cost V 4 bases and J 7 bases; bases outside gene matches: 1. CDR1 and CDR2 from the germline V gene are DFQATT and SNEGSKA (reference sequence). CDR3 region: CSATTGGQPQHF. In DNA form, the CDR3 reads TGCAGTGCTACGACAGGGGGCCAGCCCCAGCATTTT.

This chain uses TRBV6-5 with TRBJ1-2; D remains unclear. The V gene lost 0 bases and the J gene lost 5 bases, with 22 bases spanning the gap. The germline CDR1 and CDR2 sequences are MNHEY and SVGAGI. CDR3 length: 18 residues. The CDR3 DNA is TGTGCCAGCAGTTACTCGAATCTTGGCCTCCCGACGAAATATGGCTACACCTTC. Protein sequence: CASSYSNLGLPTKYGYTF.

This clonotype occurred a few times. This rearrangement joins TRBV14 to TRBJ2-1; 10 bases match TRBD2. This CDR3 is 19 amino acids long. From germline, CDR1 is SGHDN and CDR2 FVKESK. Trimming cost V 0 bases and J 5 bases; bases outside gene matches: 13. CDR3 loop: CASSQDPRLAGVMNNEQFF. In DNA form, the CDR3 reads TGTGCCAGCAGCCAAGATCCCCGGCTAGCGGGAGTAATGAACAATGAGCAGTTCTTC.

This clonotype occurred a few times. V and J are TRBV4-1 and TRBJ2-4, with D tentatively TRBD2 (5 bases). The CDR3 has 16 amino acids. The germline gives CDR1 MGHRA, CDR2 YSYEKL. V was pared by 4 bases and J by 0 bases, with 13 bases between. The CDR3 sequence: CASSLPRALAKNIQYF. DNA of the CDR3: TGCGCCAGCAGCCTACCGAGGGCCTTAGCCAAAAACATTCAGTACTTC.

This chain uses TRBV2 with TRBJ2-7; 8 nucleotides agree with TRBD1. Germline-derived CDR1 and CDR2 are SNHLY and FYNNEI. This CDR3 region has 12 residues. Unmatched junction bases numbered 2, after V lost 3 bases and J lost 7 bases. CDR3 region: CASSETGEEQYF. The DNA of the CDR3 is TGTGCCAGCAGTGAGACAGGGGAAGAGCAGTACTTC. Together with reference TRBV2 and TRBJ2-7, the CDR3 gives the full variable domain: EPEVTQTPSHQVTQMGQEVILRCVPISNHLYFYWYRQILGQKVEFLVSFYNNEISEKSEIFDDQFSVERPDGSNFTLKIRSTKLEDSAMYFCASSETGEEQYFGPGTRLTVT.

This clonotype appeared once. As DNA, the CDR3 is TGTGCCAGCAGCCTCGGGCAGGGAGAGGGAGGATTCTACGAGCAGTACTTC. It encodes CASSLGQGEGGFYEQYF. The chain recombines TRBV7-9 with TRBJ2-7, with a weak D call TRBD2 (6 bases). CDR3 size: 17 residues. Germline V gene data show CDR1 as SEHNR and CDR2 as FQNEAQ (reference sequence). V gave up 5 bases and J gave up 3 bases, with 23 bases separating them.

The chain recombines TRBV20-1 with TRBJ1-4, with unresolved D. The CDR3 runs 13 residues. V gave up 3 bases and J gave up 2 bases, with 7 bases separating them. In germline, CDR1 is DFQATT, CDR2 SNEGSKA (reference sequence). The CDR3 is CSASGGTNEKLFF. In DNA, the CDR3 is TGCAGTGCTAGCGGAGGTACTAATGAAAAACTGTTTTTT.

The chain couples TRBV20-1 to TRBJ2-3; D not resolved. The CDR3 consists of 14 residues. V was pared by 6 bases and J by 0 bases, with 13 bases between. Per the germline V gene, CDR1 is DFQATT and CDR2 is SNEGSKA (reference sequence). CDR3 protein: CSAPRGHSTDTQYF. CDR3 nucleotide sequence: TGCAGTGCGCCCCGTGGCCATAGCACAGATACGCAGTATTTT.

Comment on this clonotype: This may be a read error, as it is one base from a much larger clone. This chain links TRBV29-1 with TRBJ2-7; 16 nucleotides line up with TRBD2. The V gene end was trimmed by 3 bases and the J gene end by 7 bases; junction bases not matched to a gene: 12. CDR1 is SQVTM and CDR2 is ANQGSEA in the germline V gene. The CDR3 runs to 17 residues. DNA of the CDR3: TGCAGCGTTGAGGGACTAGCGGGAGGGAGATCCTACAATGAGCAGTACTTC. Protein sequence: CSVEGLAGGRSYNEQYF.

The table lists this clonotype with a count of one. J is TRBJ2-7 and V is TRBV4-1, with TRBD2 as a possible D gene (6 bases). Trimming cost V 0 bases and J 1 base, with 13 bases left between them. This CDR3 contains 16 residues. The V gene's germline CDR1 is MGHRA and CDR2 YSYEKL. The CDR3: CASSQDRGSLSYEQYF. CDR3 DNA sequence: TGCGCCAGCAGCCAAGATCGGGGGTCCCTTTCCTACGAGCAGTACTTC.

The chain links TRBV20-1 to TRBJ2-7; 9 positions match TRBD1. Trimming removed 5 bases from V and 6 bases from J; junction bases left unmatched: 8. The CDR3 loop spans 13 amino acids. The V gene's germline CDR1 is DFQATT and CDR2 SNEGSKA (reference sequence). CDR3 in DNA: TGCAGTGCTCTAGGGACAGGGAGAGGCGAGCAGTACTTC. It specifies CSALGTGRGEQYF.

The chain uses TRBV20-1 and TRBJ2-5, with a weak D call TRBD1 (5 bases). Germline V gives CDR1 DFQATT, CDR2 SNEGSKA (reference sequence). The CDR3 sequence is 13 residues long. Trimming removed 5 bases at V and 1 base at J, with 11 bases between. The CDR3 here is CSADGAIQETQYF. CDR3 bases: TGCAGTGCTGATGGGGCGATCCAAGAGACCCAGTACTTC.

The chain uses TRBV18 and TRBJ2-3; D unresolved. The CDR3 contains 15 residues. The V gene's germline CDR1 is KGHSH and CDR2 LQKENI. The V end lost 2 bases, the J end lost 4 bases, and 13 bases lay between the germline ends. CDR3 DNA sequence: TGTGCCAGCTCACCATCGGCGACCGCTGCAGATACGCAGTATTTT. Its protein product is CASSPSATAADTQYF.

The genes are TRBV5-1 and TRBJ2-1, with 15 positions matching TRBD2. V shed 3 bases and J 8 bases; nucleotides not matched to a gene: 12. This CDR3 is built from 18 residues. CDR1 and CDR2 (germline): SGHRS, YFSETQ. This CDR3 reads CASSYGLAGGPVTDEQFF. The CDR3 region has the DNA TGCGCCAGCAGCTACGGACTAGCGGGAGGGCCTGTAACCGATGAGCAGTTCTTC.

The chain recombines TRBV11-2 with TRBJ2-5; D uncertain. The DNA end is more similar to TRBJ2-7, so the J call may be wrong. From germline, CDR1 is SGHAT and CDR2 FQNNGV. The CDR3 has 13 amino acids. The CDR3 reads CASSPPYAGEQYF. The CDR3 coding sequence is TGTGCCAGCAGCCCACCTTACGCAGGCGAGCAGTACTTC.

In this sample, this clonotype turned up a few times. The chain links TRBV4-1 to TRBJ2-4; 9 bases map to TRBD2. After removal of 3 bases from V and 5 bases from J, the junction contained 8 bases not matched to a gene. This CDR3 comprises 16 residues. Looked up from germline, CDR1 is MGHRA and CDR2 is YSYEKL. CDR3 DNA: TGCGCCAGCAGCCATACTAGCGGGCTCGGGCAAAACATTCAGTACTTC. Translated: CASSHTSGLGQNIQYF.

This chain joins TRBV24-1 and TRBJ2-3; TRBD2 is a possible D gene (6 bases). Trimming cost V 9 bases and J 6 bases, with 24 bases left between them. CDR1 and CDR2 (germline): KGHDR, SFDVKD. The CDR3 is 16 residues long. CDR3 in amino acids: CATPIRGRSLWDTQYF. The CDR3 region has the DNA TGTGCCACCCCGATACGTGGGAGGTCCCTTTGGGATACGCAGTATTTT.